The sample holds a few counts of the clone carrying this T cell receptor beta chain. The antigen remains unidentified. Other DNA sequences from this sample encode an identical CDR3 as well. The data derive from a study of beta chain features in type 1 diabetes. The isolated RNA, all of it, was reverse transcribed, so expressed TCRB transcripts were what got sequenced. Repertoires were generated with immunoSEQ multiplex PCR, while TCRdb's copy carries only in-frame clones and drops some. Of 330,000 or so clones in the sample, about 20% were seen once. General study findings and limits: Moderate but significant shortening of TCRB CDR3s was recorded in all four CD4+ subsets from Type 1 diabetes patients.

CDR1 is SGHRS, CDR2 YFSETQ, per germline. The CDR3 sequence is 14 residues long. V dropped 2 bases and J dropped 0 bases, with 7 bases sitting between them. This chain joins TRBV5-1 and TRBJ2-3, with a weak D call TRBD2 (6 bases). The sequenced sample consisted of naive CD4+ T cells from blood. The TCR originated in a woman aged 18 to 35 in good health. The CDR3 protein is CASSFSGSTDTQYF. As DNA, the CDR3 is TGCGCCAGCAGCTTTAGCGGTAGCACAGATACGCAGTATTTT.